This is a list of T cell receptor beta chains from one sample in a study of T cells expressing NK-cell markers. TCRdb reprocessed the 5' RACE reads and stores each CDR3 protein as one record, lacking DNA. The sample's table shows fewer than 550,000 distinct CDR3 sequences. Sequenced material: blood T cells: a sorted CD56 or NKG2C T cell subset, CD4+ or CD8+ T cells, or bulk PBMC T cells (not recorded which). All receptors come from a woman aged 45-65 years in good health. The CDR3 runs from the conserved cysteine through the conserved F or W. The order of the fields is V gene, J gene, CDR3 protein.

v_gene: TRBV4-1; j_gene: TRBJ1-2; CDR3aa: CASSQPTVASNYGYTF
v_gene: TRBV15; j_gene: TRBJ2-5; CDR3aa: CATSSRGFQETQYF
v_gene: TRBV12-3/TRBV12-4; j_gene: TRBJ2-1; CDR3aa: CARKSDNEQFF
v_gene: TRBV5-1; j_gene: TRBJ2-7; CDR3aa: CASNHRASPYEQYF
v_gene: TRBV20-1; j_gene: TRBJ2-7; CDR3aa: CSASITSRYEQYF
v_gene: TRBV25-1; j_gene: TRBJ2-1; CDR3aa: CASSERGEQLYNEQFF
v_gene: TRBV9; j_gene: TRBJ2-1; CDR3aa: CASSAQLLAAPNVEQFF
v_gene: TRBV7-8; j_gene: TRBJ2-1; CDR3aa: CASSLGTARLKSSYNEQFF
v_gene: TRBV5-1; j_gene: TRBJ2-1; CDR3aa: CASSALTGGSYNEQFF
v_gene: TRBV11-2; j_gene: TRBJ2-3; CDR3aa: CASSLFSGRTDTQYF
v_gene: TRBV5-1; j_gene: TRBJ1-1; CDR3aa: CASSGTGVKDTEAFF
v_gene: TRBV6-6; j_gene: TRBJ1-2; CDR3aa: CASRDGQPRPGGGYTF
v_gene: TRBV12-3/TRBV12-4; j_gene: TRBJ1-1; CDR3aa: CASSLGDRGSNTEAFF
v_gene: TRBV28; j_gene: TRBJ1-2; CDR3aa: CASSLAGLANYGYTF
v_gene: TRBV6-5; j_gene: TRBJ1-1; CDR3aa: CASSRDSLNEAFF
v_gene: TRBV30; j_gene: TRBJ2-1; CDR3aa: CAWGTGGTYNEQFF
v_gene: TRBV11-2; j_gene: TRBJ2-3; CDR3aa: CASSRSPTSGSLTDTQYF
v_gene: TRBV29-1; j_gene: TRBJ1-3; CDR3aa: CSVNRGGTIYF
v_gene: TRBV7-8; j_gene: TRBJ1-5; CDR3aa: CASSFERYNSNQPQHF
v_gene: TRBV19; j_gene: TRBJ2-1; CDR3aa: CASKGGQGFYNEQFF
v_gene: TRBV3-1; j_gene: TRBJ1-1; CDR3aa: CASSQDLVSNTEAFF
v_gene: TRBV6-1; j_gene: TRBJ1-1; CDR3aa: CASPFRRGRENTEAFF
v_gene: TRBV12-5; j_gene: TRBJ1-2; CDR3aa: CASGLEPGQGYTF
v_gene: TRBV5-1; j_gene: TRBJ2-1; CDR3aa: CASSLLGEQFF
v_gene: TRBV5-1; j_gene: TRBJ2-3; CDR3aa: CASSSPRSDTQYF
v_gene: TRBV11-2; j_gene: TRBJ1-6; CDR3aa: CASSSNRARDNSPLHF
v_gene: TRBV20-1; j_gene: TRBJ2-5; CDR3aa: CSARAGTVSGTQYF
v_gene: TRBV6-1; j_gene: TRBJ1-4; CDR3aa: CASSPTTTNEKLFF
v_gene: TRBV9; j_gene: TRBJ1-1; CDR3aa: CASGHKLNTEAFF
v_gene: TRBV5-1; j_gene: TRBJ2-3; CDR3aa: CASSQRFSTDTQYF
v_gene: TRBV6-6; j_gene: TRBJ1-1; CDR3aa: CASSYREDTEAFF
v_gene: TRBV12-3/TRBV12-4; j_gene: TRBJ1-1; CDR3aa: CASSLDRLESMNTEAFF
v_gene: TRBV6-1; j_gene: TRBJ1-1; CDR3aa: CAISRMNTEAFF
v_gene: TRBV12-3/TRBV12-4; j_gene: TRBJ1-2; CDR3aa: CASGNRTGRGYTF
v_gene: TRBV11-2; j_gene: TRBJ2-2; CDR3aa: CASSLDSRWQGVNTGELFF
v_gene: TRBV29-1; j_gene: TRBJ1-4; CDR3aa: CSVASTGGLNEKLFF
v_gene: TRBV3-1; j_gene: TRBJ1-1; CDR3aa: CASSHSRVNTEAFF
v_gene: TRBV6-1; j_gene: TRBJ2-2; CDR3aa: CASSPQNTGELFF
v_gene: TRBV24-1; j_gene: TRBJ2-2; CDR3aa: CAIKVSGRANAGELFF
v_gene: TRBV11-3; j_gene: TRBJ2-7; CDR3aa: CASSQHAATAYEQYF
v_gene: TRBV5-1; j_gene: TRBJ2-1; CDR3aa: CASSLVRGDSYNEQFF
v_gene: TRBV7-2; j_gene: TRBJ2-1; CDR3aa: CASSLVSSREQFF
v_gene: TRBV14; j_gene: TRBJ2-2; CDR3aa: CASSQWTGRDTGELFF
v_gene: TRBV11-3; j_gene: TRBJ2-3; CDR3aa: CASSPVADTQYF
v_gene: TRBV7-9; j_gene: TRBJ2-1; CDR3aa: CASSPGVAGYNEQFF
v_gene: TRBV24-1; j_gene: TRBJ2-1; CDR3aa: CATSGSGGVVNEQFF
v_gene: TRBV20-1; j_gene: TRBJ2-3; CDR3aa: CSARVISSSVDSDTQYF
v_gene: TRBV7-6; j_gene: TRBJ2-5; CDR3aa: CASSSRQETQYF
v_gene: TRBV9; j_gene: TRBJ2-5; CDR3aa: CASSPTGERTETQYF
v_gene: TRBV6-5; j_gene: TRBJ1-1; CDR3aa: CASSYAGDTEAFF
v_gene: TRBV20-1; j_gene: TRBJ2-3; CDR3aa: CSARDLVRAGGNTQYF
v_gene: TRBV18; j_gene: TRBJ2-2; CDR3aa: CASSPPGPNTGELFF
v_gene: TRBV3-1; j_gene: TRBJ1-1; CDR3aa: CASSQVDTFTGEAFF
v_gene: TRBV20-1; j_gene: TRBJ2-3; CDR3aa: CSAMDGGELDTQYF